This entry features one T cell receptor (beta chain) sequence. Antigen unknown. TCRdb keeps only in-frame clones here, not all; method: immunoSEQ multiplex PCR. The repertoire holds some 52,000 clones, with about 80% as singletons. The sort gate was single viable CD3+CD4+CD8-CD45RO+ cells for memory CD4+ T cells. This entry belongs to a study of memory CD4+ T cells and cytomegalovirus serostatus. Study-level background: Donors were healthy Belgian adults, fewer than ten CMV seropositive and approximately 23 seronegative. Study-level findings and limits: The CMV-associated TCR signature appears largely within the CD4+ memory repertoire.

The CDR3 totals 15 residues. With 6 bases clipped from V and 0 bases from J, the junction kept 6 bases outside the gene matches. Germline loops: CDR1 MNHEY, CDR2 SMNVEV (reference sequence). The TCR originated in an adult in good health and CMV-seropositive. The rearrangement joins TRBV27 to TRBJ1-2, with 8 bases fitting TRBD1. The sample was memory CD4+ T cells from blood. CDR3 nucleotide sequence: TGTGCCAGCAGGTTACAGGGGGACTCTAACTATGGCTACACCTTC. This encodes CASRLQGDSNYGYTF.